This TCR beta chain is from a study of identical twins (dated by TCRdb to 2016 to 2017). Regarding the study in general: TCR alpha and beta repertoires from monozygotic twins, unrelated adults of various ages and cord blood were deep-sequenced to test whether fetal clonotypes persist. To rule out contamination, replicate twin experiments were performed at different times with different library preparation protocols. Broader findings and caveats from the paper: The excess sharing between twins in beta out-of-frame sequences was weaker because fewer shared sequences reduced the signal-to-noise ratio. Invariant T cells such as MAIT and iNKT could partly confound zero-insertion analyses, though diverse VJ usage argued against this for most clonotypes. Compared with coincidental sharing between unrelated individuals, an excess of low generation-probability sequences was observed among out-of-frame TCR alpha sequences shared between twins. Abundant cord blood beta clonotypes had fewer insertions, young adult naive repertoires showed a similar but weaker trend, and memory repertoires showed no such trend. Conclusions relied on cross-sectional statistical analysis, since the same donors could not be followed over many years. Out-of-frame TCR alpha sharing in monozygotic twins was systematically underestimated by recombination models, whereas sharing between unrelated individuals was in agreement with the recombination models.

The protocol used for the library was 5' RACE. Reads for this sample came from an Illumina HiSeq 2000. A universal primer binding site was introduced by template switching, and a unique molecular identifier was present in the final cDNA, enabling accurate counting of TCR cDNA molecules. First-strand cDNA for TCR alpha and beta chains was synthesized from specific primers in the conserved constant-segment region. To control for contamination, every cDNA library carried two barcodes: a SMART-Mk sample barcode plus Illumina barcodes. Two successive PCR steps introduced TruSeq adapter sequences along with Illumina sample barcodes. TCR alpha and beta cDNA libraries were sequenced on the Illumina HiSeq platform with custom primers. Under the source paper's analysis protocol: MiGEC was used to process raw reads and extract unique molecular identifiers, and MiXCR was used to find CDR3 positions. Recombination models were inferred per individual with the repgenHMM and IGoR tools using an EM algorithm. Shared clonotypes were analyzed with the tcR package in R, and sharing was normalized by the product of cloneset sizes. Out-of-frame nonproductive sequences were analyzed to study raw recombination free of thymic and clonal selection effects. The raw public data were reprocessed by TCRdb itself: fastp quality trimming at Q25, MiXCR clonotype calling, in-frame beta chains only. Records with the same CDR3 protein are collapsed into one entry carrying the most frequent genes and DNA. For this entry, the V and J calls and clone size follow TCRdb and not the study's own pipeline. The sample records around 1.7 million distinct CDR3 sequences, about 32% of which are singletons. Over 0.25% of the sample belongs to the ten largest clones.

All donors were healthy Caucasians. Reading from cysteine to phenylalanine, the CDR3 counts 16 amino acids. Here the CDR3 DNA is all that survives: 48 bases in frame from base 1. The germline V end is reduced by 3 bases and the J end by 9 bases; junction bases left unmatched: 15. The germline V gene sets CDR1 to KGHSH and CDR2 to LQKENI. This clonotype appeared a few times. What this receptor recognizes is not known. There are no base qualities to consult, and no much larger clone falls within one base. The source of this sequence is a newborn girl in good health. This receptor chain uses TRBV18 and TRBJ2-7; TRBD2 agrees with 9 junctional bases. The sequencing sample was made of cord blood. The CDR3 corresponds to CASSPLALAGQSRQYF. The sequence in DNA is TGTGCCAGCTCACCTCTTGCCCTAGCGGGACAATCTCGGCAGTACTTC.